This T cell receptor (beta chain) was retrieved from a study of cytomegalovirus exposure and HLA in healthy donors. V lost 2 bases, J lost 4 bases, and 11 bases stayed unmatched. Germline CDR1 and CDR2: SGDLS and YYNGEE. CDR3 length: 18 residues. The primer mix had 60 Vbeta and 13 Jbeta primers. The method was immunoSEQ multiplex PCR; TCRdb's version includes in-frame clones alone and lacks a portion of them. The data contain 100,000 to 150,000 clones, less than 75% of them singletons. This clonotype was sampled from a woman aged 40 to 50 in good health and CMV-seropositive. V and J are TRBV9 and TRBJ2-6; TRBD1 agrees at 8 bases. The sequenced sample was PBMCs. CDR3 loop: CASSVSGGASLGANVLTF. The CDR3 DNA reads TGTGCCAGCAGCGTGTCAGGGGGCGCCTCTCTCGGGGCCAACGTCCTGACTTTC.